These 20 T cell receptor beta chains were sequenced from one sample in a study of blood T cell repertoires in COVID-19. The assay was immunoSEQ multiplex PCR, and TCRdb's table has in-frame clones only and misses some. The data hold more than 200,000 clones, with 88% observed a single time. The material sequenced was peripheral blood. The receptors were gathered from a man between 35 and 55 years old with acute or convalescent COVID-19.

The chain couples TRBV19 to TRBJ2-2, with D hard to call. Trimming cost V 7 bases and J 4 bases, with 7 bases left between them. The CDR3 loop spans 12 amino acids. Germline loops: CDR1 LNHDA, CDR2 SQIVND (reference sequence). The CDR3 region has the DNA TGTGCCAGTACGTGGCTCACCGGGGAGCTGTTTTTT. Protein sequence: CASTWLTGELFF.

The genes are TRBV5-1 and TRBJ2-7; D might be TRBD2 (6 bases). V was clipped by 4 bases and J by 7 bases, with 15 bases between them. Germline V gene lookup returns CDR1 SGHRS and CDR2 YFSETQ. The CDR3 is 13 amino acids. The CDR3 DNA sequence: TGCGCCAGCAGCGACGCTACTAGCAATGAGCAGTACTTC. This gives the protein CASSDATSNEQYF.

This clone has just one count. This chain uses TRBV4-1 with TRBJ2-7; possible D gene TRBD1, 6 bases. Deletions cut 0 bases from V and 6 bases from J, with 15 bases between. The germline CDR1 and CDR2 sequences are MGHRA and YSYEKL. The length of the CDR3 is 15 residues. The CDR3 sequence is CASSQDVGTPSEQYF. The DNA of the CDR3 is TGCGCCAGCAGCCAAGATGTCGGGACACCCTCCGAGCAGTACTTC.

The V and J genes are TRBV7-2 and TRBJ2-5; 10 bases line up with TRBD1. This CDR3 is built from 14 residues. The trim removed 3 bases at V and 4 bases at J, leaving 2 bases unmatched. Germline-derived CDR1 and CDR2 are SGHTA and FQGNSA. The CDR3 is CASSFDRGRETQYF. CDR3 coding DNA: TGTGCCAGCAGCTTTGACAGGGGGCGAGAGACCCAGTACTTC.

This CDR3 is CASSEMWAGWIIDSSGNTIYF. Written as DNA, the CDR3 is TGTGCCAGCAGTGAAATGTGGGCAGGGTGGATAATAGATTCCTCTGGAAACACCATATATTTT. The chain joins TRBV6-1 to TRBJ1-3, with a weak D call TRBD1 (5 bases). The V gene lost 2 bases and the J gene lost 0 bases, with 26 bases spanning the gap. Germline CDR1 is MNHNS and CDR2 is SASEGT. This CDR3 comprises 21 residues.

The DNA of the CDR3 is TGTGCCAGCAGTTTAGGGACTAGTACCTACGAGCAGTACTTC. The encoded protein is CASSLGTSTYEQYF. V gene TRBV27 combines with J gene TRBJ2-7; 8 bases agree with TRBD2. Germline trimming cut 2 bases from V and 2 bases from J; bases unmatched to any gene: 2. Per the germline V gene, CDR1 is MNHEY and CDR2 is SMNVEV (reference sequence). The CDR3 runs 14 residues.

The chain is built from TRBV12-3 or TRBV12-4 and TRBJ2-1, with D uncertain. This CDR3 is 13 amino acids long. V shed 3 bases and J shed 8 bases, with 11 bases lying between them. CDR3 residues: CASSLAIGYEQFF. In DNA, the CDR3 is TGTGCCAGCAGTTTGGCAATTGGCTATGAGCAGTTCTTC.

The table lists this clone with a few counts. The chain couples TRBV9 to TRBJ1-1, with D unclear. There are 17 residues in the CDR3. The V gene lost 0 bases and the J gene lost 6 bases, with 21 bases spanning the gap. The germline V gene encodes CDR1 SGDLS and CDR2 YYNGEE. CDR3: CASSVGGLGPGKAEAFF. CDR3 coding DNA: TGTGCCAGCAGCGTAGGAGGGTTGGGTCCCGGAAAGGCTGAAGCTTTCTTT.

The chain employs TRBV28 and TRBJ1-6, with TRBD1 as a possible D gene (6 bases). CDR1 is MDHEN, CDR2 SYDVKM, per germline. This CDR3 has 14 residues. V lost 5 bases and J lost 14, with 19 bases in between. This CDR3 is CASSPGTSPGALHF. CDR3 DNA: TGTGCCAGCAGTCCTGGGACATCTCCAGGGGCCCTCCACTTT.

This CDR3 reads CASRRIAGGHTDTQYF. The CDR3, as DNA: TGCGCCAGCAGACGCATAGCGGGGGGTCACACAGATACGCAGTATTTT. V usage is TRBV5-1 and J usage is TRBJ2-3, with 10 bases fitting TRBD2. The CDR3 runs to 16 residues. Trimming removed 5 bases from V and 2 bases from J; junction bases left unmatched: 8. CDR1 and CDR2 (germline): SGHRS, YFSETQ.

The chain couples TRBV27 to TRBJ1-4; D remains ambiguous. The CDR3 is 12 residues long. Germline V gene data show CDR1 as MNHEY and CDR2 as SMNVEV (reference sequence). Trimming stripped 8 bases from V and 8 bases from J, with 12 bases between. The CDR3 DNA reads TGTGCCAGCGGGCAGGATAGGGAAAAACTGTTTTTT. It encodes CASGQDREKLFF.

V usage is TRBV9 and J usage is TRBJ2-6; 7 nucleotides match TRBD1. Germline trimming cut 3 bases from V and 2 bases from J; bases unmatched to any gene: 11. CDR3 length: 18 amino acids. The germline gives CDR1 SGDLS, CDR2 YYNGEE. The CDR3 DNA sequence: TGTGCCAGCAGCGCCAAGAACAGGGGAACAGCTGGGGCCAACGTCCTGACTTTC. This encodes CASSAKNRGTAGANVLTF.

CDR3 nucleotide sequence: TGTGCCAGCAGTTTGAGCTCCCAAGAGACCCAGTACTTC. Its translation is CASSLSSQETQYF. This sequence joins TRBV28 and TRBJ2-5; D uncertain. Germline CDR1 is MDHEN and CDR2 is SYDVKM. V was cut by 3 bases and J by 1 base, with 6 bases left in between. This CDR3 has 13 residues.

This chain links TRBV6-6 with TRBJ2-3; TRBD2 matches at 8 bases. The germline gives CDR1 MNHNY, CDR2 SVGAGI (reference sequence). V gave up 7 bases and J gave up 11 bases; unmatched junction bases: 11. CDR3 length: 13 residues. CDR3: CASIEAGGGGQYF. Here the CDR3 DNA reads TGTGCCAGCATCGAGGCGGGAGGCGGGGGGCAGTATTTT.

This rearrangement joins TRBV5-4 to TRBJ2-1, with TRBD1 identical over 7 bases. With V trimmed by 4 bases and J by 3 bases, 10 bases remained unmatched. Germline CDR1 is SGHNT and CDR2 is YYREEE (reference sequence). This CDR3 has 16 amino acids. In nucleotides, the CDR3 is TGTGCCAGCAGCCACCGTAGGGACAGCTACTACAATGAGCAGTTCTTC. Amino acid sequence: CASSHRRDSYYNEQFF.

The V call is TRBV6-1, the J call TRBJ2-6; D is possibly TRBD2 (7 bases). The CDR3 runs 18 residues. The germline V and J ends were trimmed by 4 bases and 1 base, with 17 bases remaining between them. Per germline, CDR1 MNHNS and CDR2 SASEGT. The CDR3 nucleotides read TGTGCCAGCAGTGGCGGGGGCTGGCTGCGATCTGGGGCCAACGTCCTGACTTTC. Its protein is CASSGGGWLRSGANVLTF.

The chain carries TRBV27 and TRBJ2-5; perhaps TRBD1 as D (6 bases). Trimming shortened V by 5 bases and J by 2 bases, and 18 bases separated the two germline ends. Germline-derived CDR1 and CDR2 are MNHEY and SMNVEV (reference sequence). CDR3 length: 16 residues. The DNA of the CDR3 is TGTGCCAGCAGTCCTACCCCGGCAGGGGCGCAAGAGACCCAGTACTTC. Its protein product is CASSPTPAGAQETQYF.

V is TRBV6-5 and J is TRBJ1-2; 8 bases align to TRBD1. Germline trimming cut 10 bases from V and 5 bases from J; bases unmatched to any gene: 15. Germline CDR1 and CDR2: MNHEY and SVGAGI. This CDR3 spans 15 amino acids. CDR3 nucleotide sequence: TGTGCCACCGTTTACGCCAGGGGGCCTGGGTATGGCTACACCTTC. It encodes CATVYARGPGYGYTF.

The CDR3 sequence is CASSRGQGNNYGYTF. The CDR3 DNA reads as TGTGCCAGTAGTCGGGGACAGGGGAACAACTATGGCTACACCTTC. The V call is TRBV19, the J call TRBJ1-2, with TRBD1 identical over 10 bases. This CDR3 has 15 residues. Germline CDR1 LNHDA, CDR2 SQIVND (reference sequence). With V trimmed by 5 bases and J by 2 bases, 5 bases remained unmatched. Full variable domain (remainder filled in from reference TRBV19 and TRBJ1-2): DGGITQSPKYLFRKEGQNVTLSCEQNLNHDAMYWYRQDPGQGLRLIYYSQIVNDFQKGDIAEGYSVSREKKESFPLTVTSAQKNPTAFYLCASSRGQGNNYGYTFGSGTRLTVV.

V gene TRBV30 combines with J gene TRBJ1-1; D is possibly TRBD1 (6 bases). The CDR3 covers 15 residues. V gave up 0 bases and J gave up 7 bases, with 18 bases separating them. Per germline, CDR1 GTSNPN and CDR2 SVGIG (reference sequence). In nucleotides, the CDR3 is TGTGCCTGGAGTGTACTTGGGGGCCGCTTAGATGAAGCTTTCTTT. It codes for CAWSVLGGRLDEAFF.